This note documents a single T cell receptor (beta chain) sequence. This CDR3 region has 13 residues. The V gene end was trimmed by 4 bases and the J gene end by 7 bases; junction bases not matched to a gene: 2. This sample stems from a study of blood T cell repertoires in COVID-19. The table came from immunoSEQ multiplex PCR; TCRdb's copy has only in-frame clones and leaves some out. The sample records over 400,000 clones, 75% to 90% being singletons. The sample was peripheral blood. The sequence derives from a woman in her 30s with active or convalescent COVID-19. The rearrangement links TRBV12-3 or TRBV12-4 to TRBJ1-2; 11 bases fit TRBD1. The CDR3 region is CASSWTGGFGYTF. In DNA, the CDR3 is TGTGCCAGCAGTTGGACAGGGGGCTTTGGCTACACCTTC.